These 21 T cell receptor beta chains originate from one sample sequenced in a study of sequential checkpoint blockade in melanoma. The data were produced by immunoSEQ multiplex PCR, yet TCRdb's version contains in-frame clones alone and is incomplete. The data show roughly 6,200 clones, over 20% seen once. Regarding treatment: randomized to nivolumab then ipilimumab (arm A) or the reverse (arm B). Sequenced material: tumor tissue (inferred from file names), taken from a patient given nivolumab and ipilimumab in sequence. The receptors were gathered from a human donor with melanoma.

The chain links TRBV12-5 to TRBJ2-1, with D uncertain. Germline CDR1 reads LGHNT; CDR2 reads FRNRAP. Trimming removed 3 bases from V and 6 bases from J, with 9 bases in between. There are 13 residues in the CDR3. The CDR3 is CASGLGSGNEQFF. The CDR3 DNA is TGTGCTAGTGGTTTAGGTTCCGGCAATGAGCAGTTCTTC.

The V call is TRBV18, the J call TRBJ2-3; D ambiguous. The CDR3 contains 12 residues. Trimming removed 8 bases from V and 4 bases from J, with 10 bases in between. Germline CDR1 and CDR2: KGHSH and LQKENI. The CDR3 DNA is TGTGCCAGCCGACTGGGGTCAGATACGCAGTATTTT. This translates into CASRLGSDTQYF.

This chain connects TRBV19 to TRBJ2-3; no reliable D call. In germline, CDR1 is LNHDA, CDR2 SQIVND (reference sequence). Trimming removed 5 bases at V and 5 bases at J, with 11 bases between. The CDR3 sequence is 13 residues long. In nucleotides, the CDR3 is TGTGCCAGTAGTGCCGCTATCGGAGATACGCAGTATTTT. Its translation: CASSAAIGDTQYF.

This CDR3 reads CASSLALAGAPGETQYF. CDR3 sequence (DNA): TGCGCCAGCAGCTTGGCGCTAGCGGGAGCCCCAGGGGAGACCCAGTACTTC. This chain connects TRBV5-1 to TRBJ2-5; 10 bases match TRBD2. Per the germline V gene, CDR1 is SGHRS and CDR2 is YFSETQ. The junction had 10 bases not matched to a gene; V was cut back by 0 bases and J by 5 bases. CDR3 length: 17 residues.

This clone showed up just a few times. The V gene is TRBV18, the J gene TRBJ2-4; D not resolved. V was pared by 3 bases and J by 0 bases, with 18 bases between. CDR3 length: 18 amino acids. Germline V CDR1 and CDR2: KGHSH, LQKENI. CDR3 nucleotide sequence: TGTGCCAGCTCACCTACTCAGAGGCCTTTCGTAGCCAAAAACATTCAGTACTTC. Translation: CASSPTQRPFVAKNIQYF.

This chain links TRBV6-8 with TRBJ1-6; 7 bases fit TRBD1. The germline CDR1 and CDR2 sequences are MNHGY and SAAAGT. The CDR3 is 15 amino acids. Trimming cost V 6 bases and J 7 bases; bases outside gene matches: 9. Written as DNA, the CDR3 is TGTGCCAGCAGCCCCGCGGGACAGAGAAATTCACCCCTCCACTTT. It yields the protein CASSPAGQRNSPLHF.

The sample holds a few counts of this clone. The chain couples TRBV6-8 to TRBJ2-5; 11 nucleotides line up with TRBD1. CDR1 and CDR2 (germline): MNHGY, SAAAGT. CDR3 length equals 15 residues. V was pared by 5 bases and J by 2 bases, with 4 bases of the junction left unmatched. Here the CDR3 reads CASSPRDRGQETQYF. DNA for the CDR3: TGTGCCAGCAGTCCACGGGACAGGGGGCAAGAGACCCAGTACTTC.

This clone is termed medium-sized. The V and J genes are TRBV11-3 and TRBJ2-6, with D unresolved. Germline V gene data show CDR1 as SGHNT and CDR2 as YENEEA. Trimming took off 1 base at V and 0 bases at J, with 4 bases between the two ends. The CDR3 extends over 15 amino acids. CDR3 nucleotides: TGTGCCAGCAGCTTAGGGTACTCTGGGGCCAACGTCCTGACTTTC. Translating it yields CASSLGYSGANVLTF.

The chain links TRBV14 to TRBJ2-2, with D maybe TRBD2 (7 bases). The V end lost 0 bases, the J end lost 3 bases, and 14 bases lay between the germline ends. This CDR3 has 17 residues. The germline V gene encodes CDR1 SGHDN and CDR2 FVKESK. CDR3 DNA sequence: TGTGCCAGCAGCCAAGATCCGGGGGGCCAGTACACCGGGGAGCTGTTTTTT. Residues: CASSQDPGGQYTGELFF. The whole variable domain, remainder taken from reference TRBV14 and TRBJ2-2, is EAGVTQFPSHSVIEKGQTVTLRCDPISGHDNLYWYRRVMGKEIKFLLHFVKESKQDESGMPNNRFLAERTGGTYSTLKVQPAELEDSGVYFCASSQDPGGQYTGELFFGEGSRLTVL.

The chain couples TRBV11-3 to TRBJ2-1; 10 bases match TRBD2. The CDR3 has 15 residues. Germline V gives CDR1 SGHNT, CDR2 YENEEA. Losses at the gene ends were 1 base for V and 9 bases for J; bases not matched to a gene: 6. CDR3 nucleotides: TGTGCCAGCAGCTTAGTAGCTAGCGGGAGACGTGAGCAGTTCTTC. Protein: CASSLVASGRREQFF.

The sample holds a few counts of this clone. The chain joins TRBV8-2 to TRBJ2-7. TRBV8-2 is a listed pseudogene. The CDR3 has 14 residues. CDR3 sequence: CASSLGGGDYEQYF. Here the CDR3 DNA reads TGTGCCAGCAGCTTGGGCGGTGGGGACTACGAGCAGTACTTC.

V is TRBV15 and J is TRBJ1-5, with no clear D. V lost 0 bases, J lost 6 bases, and 12 bases lay in between. Germline assignment: CDR1 LNHNV and CDR2 YYDKDF (reference sequence). This CDR3 spans 15 amino acids. The CDR3 protein is CATSRDISWGQPQHF. The CDR3 nucleotides are TGTGCCACCAGCAGAGACATATCCTGGGGTCAGCCCCAGCATTTT.

In its sample, this clone was seen many times. This chain uses TRBV4-1 with TRBJ2-4; TRBD2 matches 14 bases. Per the germline V gene, CDR1 is MGHRA and CDR2 is YSYEKL. V dropped 4 bases and J dropped 0; count of bases not matched to a gene: 5. The CDR3 spans 18 residues. For the CDR3, the DNA is TGCGCCAGCAGCCTGGGACTAGCGGGGGATCTAGCCAAAAACATTCAGTACTTC. Protein product: CASSLGLAGDLAKNIQYF.

The gene calls are TRBV29-1 and TRBJ2-7; perhaps TRBD1 as D (6 bases). CDR3 length: 12 amino acids. Trimming took off 5 bases at V and 3 bases at J, with 11 bases between the two ends. Germline lookup yields CDR1 SQVTM and CDR2 ANQGSEA. The CDR3 DNA is TGCAGCGTTTGCACAGGGAACTACGAGCAGTACTTC. It yields the protein CSVCTGNYEQYF.

This clone has just a few counts. This chain joins TRBV2 and TRBJ2-5; 8 bases are a match to TRBD2. After removal of 7 bases from V and 5 bases from J, the junction contained 9 bases not matched to a gene. The CDR3 totals 14 residues. Germline values: CDR1 SNHLY, CDR2 FYNNEI. The CDR3: CASNSGGAGETQYF. In nucleotides, the CDR3 is TGTGCCAGCAACTCCGGGGGGGCAGGTGAGACCCAGTACTTC.

This clone appeared a few times. The gene calls are TRBV5-1 and TRBJ1-5; D perhaps matches TRBD1 (5 bases). Per the germline V gene, CDR1 is SGHRS and CDR2 is YFSETQ. Trimming took off 2 bases at V and 5 bases at J, with 14 bases between the two ends. The CDR3 loop spans 15 amino acids. As DNA, the CDR3 is TGCGCCAGCAGCTTAAACGGACACTCGGATCAGCCCCAGCATTTT. Residues: CASSLNGHSDQPQHF.

This clone was observed a few times. V gene TRBV9 combines with J gene TRBJ1-5; no clear D gene. V was clipped by 0 bases and J by 0 bases, with 19 bases between them. From germline, CDR1 is SGDLS and CDR2 YYNGEE. The CDR3 is made up of 19 amino acids. CDR3 nucleotide sequence: TGTGCCAGCAGCGTAGCTACAGCTGGTCCAGCGGATAGCAATCAGCCCCAGCATTTT. This gives the protein CASSVATAGPADSNQPQHF. Combining the CDR3 with reference TRBV9 and TRBJ1-5 gives the whole variable domain DSGVTQTPKHLITATGQRVTLRCSPRSGDLSVYWYQQSLDQGLQFLIQYYNGEERAKGNILERFSAQQFPDLHSELNLSSLELGDSALYFCASSVATAGPADSNQPQHFGDGTRLSIL.

This chain connects TRBV11-3 to TRBJ1-4, with 8 bases matching TRBD1. J was trimmed by 4 bases and V by 1 base; bases with no gene match: 8. The CDR3 runs 17 residues. The germline V gene has CDR1 SGHNT and CDR2 YENEEA. The CDR3, as DNA: TGTGCCAGCAGCTTAGGGAACAGGGGGGGTTTTAATGAAAAACTGTTTTTT. Protein: CASSLGNRGGFNEKLFF.

The gene calls are TRBV6-8 and TRBJ2-7; D gene uncertain. The length of the CDR3 is 12 residues. V was shortened by 10 bases and J by 0 bases, with 10 bases between the two germline ends. From germline, CDR1 is MNHGY and CDR2 SAAAGT. CDR3 nucleotide sequence: TGTGCCATCAATAAGGGCTCCTACGAGCAGTACTTC. Protein: CAINKGSYEQYF.

V is TRBV28 and J is TRBJ1-1; 9 positions agree with TRBD1. This CDR3 spans 14 amino acids. Losses at the gene ends were 2 bases for V and 11 bases for J; bases not matched to a gene: 9. Germline V gene data show CDR1 as MDHEN and CDR2 as SYDVKM. The CDR3 DNA reads TGTGCCAGCAGTTTAGTGCTAGGACAGGGGTTGGCTTTCTTT. Translation gives CASSLVLGQGLAFF.

This clone was observed a handful of times. The chain joins TRBV9 to TRBJ2-5; 7 nucleotides line up with TRBD2. V shed 0 bases and J 2 bases; nucleotides not matched to a gene: 4. The V gene's germline CDR1 is SGDLS and CDR2 YYNGEE. The CDR3 is 15 residues long. This chain's CDR3 is CASSVGSSGQETQYF. CDR3 nucleotides: TGTGCCAGCAGCGTAGGCTCTAGCGGTCAAGAGACCCAGTACTTC.